The rows below give T cell receptor beta chains drawn from one sample of a study of T cell repertoires in cytomegalovirus infection. Each CDR3 protein is one row after TCRdb ran MiXCR on the reads. Of around 540,000 distinct CDR3 sequences in the sample, 25% to 35% were seen once. These receptors lack a known antigen. The source material was cultured PBMCs, sampled from culture after CMV antigen stimulation. The receptors were sampled from a human donor in good health (CMV status not recorded). Some clones in this sample may be carry-over from other donors' samples. Each CDR3 is given with its conserved first and last residue. A D gene is named only where the DNA matches it firmly. The listing skips clone size in some rows; elsewhere it reads once, few, many or a size class.

>-|TRBD1|TRBV27|TRBJ1-2
TGTGCCAGCATGCCGGGACAGGGTAGCTTTGGCTACACCTTC
CASMPGQGSFGYTF
>-|TRBD2|TRBV19|TRBJ2-4
TGTGCCAGTAAGGCTAGCGGACAAAGTTTAGCCAAAAACATTCAGTACTTC
CASKASGQSLAKNIQYF
>few|-|TRBV7-2|TRBJ1-1
TGTGCCAGCAGCTTAGATCAGGGTCTGGAAGCTTTCTTT
CASSLDQGLEAFF
>-|-|TRBV15|TRBJ1-4
TGTGCCACCAGCGAGGGTGGGGGTGAAAAACTGTTTTTT
CATSEGGGEKLFF
>-|-|TRBV19|TRBJ1-4
TGTGCCAGTAACGGCAACAGGGAACTGGATGAAAAACTGTTTTTT
CASNGNRELDEKLFF
>-|TRBD2|TRBV20-1|TRBJ2-3
TGCAGTGCATTAGCGGGACGGGTAGATACGCAGTATTTT
CSALAGRVDTQYF
>-|-|TRBV12-3/TRBV12-4|TRBJ1-1
TGTGCCAGCAGTTTAGCGGGGACCGGGATTAATGAAGCTTTCTTT
CASSLAGTGINEAFF
>few|-|TRBV6-5|TRBJ1-4
TGTGCCAGCAGCCAACCGGGGGGGGCTAATGAAAAACTGTTTTTT
CASSQPGGANEKLFF
>few|TRBD2|TRBV20-1|TRBJ2-7
TGCAGTGCCTCTAGCGGGTATAGCTCCTACGAGCAGTACTTC
CSASSGYSSYEQYF
>-|-|TRBV4-1|TRBJ2-3
TGCGCCAGCAGCCACGGTCCGACCGCTAGCACAGATACGCAGTATTTT
CASSHGPTASTDTQYF
>-|-|TRBV5-1|TRBJ2-5
TGCGCCAGCAGCTTGGATCAGCCGGGGGAGACCCAGTACTTC
CASSLDQPGETQYF
>few|TRBD2|TRBV11-3|TRBJ2-3
TGTGCCAGCAGCTTCCCTAGCGGAGGGGATACGCAGTATTTT
CASSFPSGGDTQYF
>-|-|TRBV5-1|TRBJ2-1
TGCGCCAGCAGCCTTTCGACCCAGGGGAATGAGCAGTTCTTC
CASSLSTQGNEQFF
>few|-|TRBV10-3|TRBJ1-1
TGTGCCACCGCTCAGGGGACATACCTCACTGAAGCTTTCTTT
CATAQGTYLTEAFF
>once|TRBD1|TRBV19|TRBJ1-2
TGTGCCAGTAGTATAGAGACAGGGAGGGTAAGCTATGGCTACACCTTC
CASSIETGRVSYGYTF
>-|TRBD2|TRBV7-6|TRBJ2-2
TGTGCCAGCAGCTCAACCCCGACTAGCGGGGGGACCGGGGAGCTGTTTTTT
CASSSTPTSGGTGELFF
>many|TRBD2|TRBV7-2|TRBJ2-3
TGTGCCAGCAGCTTAGTGGCGGGAGAGTATACAGATACGCAGTATTTT
CASSLVAGEYTDTQYF
>-|-|TRBV15|TRBJ1-2
TGTGCCACCAGCAGAGGTTTCCCCGCCGGGCCGCCGGGGTATGGCTACACCTTC
CATSRGFPAGPPGYGYTF
>-|-|TRBV27|TRBJ2-4
TGTGCCACCGACAGGACCCAACTAGCCAAAAACATTCAGTACTTC
CATDRTQLAKNIQYF
>few|-|TRBV15|TRBJ2-6
TGTGCCACCAGTTCAGGGCTCTCTGGGGCCAACGTCCTGACTTTC
CATSSGLSGANVLTF
>-|-|TRBV7-9|TRBJ1-1
TGTGCCAGCAGCTTAGTTGGACAGTCGGGCGCTTTCTTT
CASSLVGQSGAFF
>-|TRBD2|TRBV19|TRBJ2-5
TGTGCCAGTAGTCCGAGGACTAGCGGTAACTGGGAGACCCAGTACTTC
CASSPRTSGNWETQYF
>many|-|TRBV11-2|TRBJ2-1
TGTGCCAGCAGGCCCTTGTTGGGGCCCTCCTACAATGAGCAGTTCTTC
CASRPLLGPSYNEQFF
>-|-|TRBV10-3|TRBJ2-2
TGTGCCATCGGAGAGGGACCAAACACCGGGGAGCTGTTTTTT
CAIGEGPNTGELFF
>few|TRBD1|TRBV7-6|TRBJ2-5
TGTGCCAGCAGCATATGGGACAGGGAAAACCAAGAGACCCAGTACTTC
CASSIWDRENQETQYF
>few|-|TRBV7-2|TRBJ2-1
TGTGCCAGCAAGCTAGAGCTAAATGAGCAGTTCTTC
CASKLELNEQFF
>-|-|TRBV20-1|TRBJ2-5
TGCAGTTTACGGCTTGGCGCGGCCCAGTACTTC
CSLRLGAAQYF
>few|TRBD2|TRBV29-1|TRBJ2-1
TGCAGCGTTGGTACGGGAGGGTACAATGAGCAGTTCTTC
CSVGTGGYNEQFF
>-|-|TRBV7-6|TRBJ2-2
TGTGCCAGCAGCCAAATCTCGAACACCGGGGAGCTGTTTTTT
CASSQISNTGELFF
>-|-|TRBV20-1|TRBJ1-1
TGCAGTGCCAGGGTGAACACTGAAGCTTTCTTT
CSARVNTEAFF
>few|-|TRBV7-6|TRBJ1-2
TGTGCCAGCAGCTTATCACCCGGCGTAGGCTACACCTTC
CASSLSPGVGYTF
>-|-|TRBV6-5|TRBJ2-5
TGTGCCAGCAGCCGCTCGGCCCCAGGGTCGATGCCGGCGGAGACCCAGTACTTC
CASSRSAPGSMPAETQYF
>-|TRBD2|TRBV4-1|TRBJ2-7
TGCGCCAGCAGCCAATGGGCGGGAGGGGACTACGAGCAGTACTTC
CASSQWAGGDYEQYF
>-|-|TRBV19|TRBJ2-5
TGTGCCACCCAGGGCGGGACCCGGGAGACCCAGTACTTC
CATQGGTRETQYF
>-|-|TRBV5-6|TRBJ1-1
TGTGCCAACAGCTTGTACCCGAACACTGAAGCTTTCTTT
CANSLYPNTEAFF
>-|-|TRBV6-1|TRBJ2-5
TGTGCCAGCAGTGAAACCCCGAATGGCAGGGGGGGACAGTACTTC
CASSETPNGRGGQYF
>-|-|TRBV7-2|TRBJ2-7
TGTGCCAGCAGCGCAAAAACGGGACTCTTCTACGAGCAGTACTTC
CASSAKTGLFYEQYF